The 7 T cell receptor beta chains below were found in one sample sequenced in a study of blood T cell repertoires in COVID-19. Libraries were prepared by immunoSEQ multiplex PCR; TCRdb keeps only in-frame clonotypes and omits some of them. Of tens of thousands of clones listed, roughly 82% are singletons. The sequenced sample was peripheral blood. The receptors shown here come from a human donor in a cohort sampled during active COVID-19.

V is TRBV25-1 and J is TRBJ2-1; TRBD2 agrees at 10 bases. The CDR3 length is 16 residues. Germline V gene data show CDR1 as MGHDK and CDR2 as SYGVNS. J lost 9 bases, V lost 1 base, and 9 bases had no gene match. The CDR3 spells CASSESWRTSGFEQFF. The CDR3 DNA follows: TGTGCCAGCAGTGAATCTTGGAGGACTAGCGGTTTTGAGCAGTTCTTC.

This chain links TRBV15 with TRBJ2-5, with 8 nucleotides matching TRBD2. CDR3 length: 15 amino acids. Germline V lookup: CDR1 LNHNV, CDR2 YYDKDF (reference sequence). The V gene end was trimmed by 0 bases and the J gene end by 2 bases; junction bases not matched to a gene: 2. The CDR3 reads CATSRDASGQETQYF. The CDR3 DNA reads TGTGCCACCAGCAGAGATGCTAGCGGGCAAGAGACCCAGTACTTC.

The gene calls are TRBV11-3 and TRBJ2-7; tentative D call: TRBD2 (6 bases). From germline, CDR1 is SGHNT and CDR2 YENEEA. CDR3 length: 14 residues. V was cut by 3 bases and J by 7 bases, with 16 bases left in between. This CDR3 reads CASSFGGARDEQYF. The CDR3 DNA is TGTGCCAGCAGCTTTGGTGGGGCGCGGGATGAGCAGTACTTC. Full variable domain (rest looked up from reference TRBV11-3 and TRBJ2-7): EAGVVQSPRYKIIEKKQPVAFWCNPISGHNTLYWYLQNLGQGPELLIRYENEEAVDDSQLPKDRFSAERLKGVDSTLKIQPAELGDSAVYLCASSFGGARDEQYFGPGTRLTVT.

CDR3 region: CASSIRTSGSAYEQYF. The CDR3, as DNA: TGTGCCAGCAGTATACGGACTAGCGGGTCTGCCTACGAGCAGTACTTC. The rearrangement uses TRBV27 and TRBJ2-7; 11 bases are shared with TRBD2. Germline CDR1 is MNHEY and CDR2 is SMNVEV (reference sequence). The CDR3 contains 16 residues. The J segment lost 2 bases and the V segment lost 5 bases, leaving 8 bases of the junction unmatched.

The J gene is TRBJ2-7, the V gene TRBV30; D gene uncertain. There are 12 residues in the CDR3. The germline V gene encodes CDR1 GTSNPN and CDR2 SVGIG (reference sequence). Trimming removed 3 bases at V and 3 bases at J, with 9 bases between. This CDR3 is CAWSRSFYEQYF. The CDR3, as DNA: TGTGCCTGGAGCAGGTCTTTCTACGAGCAGTACTTC.

V gene TRBV7-9 combines with J gene TRBJ2-5, with D perhaps TRBD1 (6 bases). This CDR3 has 15 amino acids. CDR1 and CDR2 (germline): SEHNR, FQNEAQ (reference sequence). The V end lost 5 bases, the J end lost 2 bases, and 15 bases lay between the germline ends. The chain's CDR3 is CASSPETGSQETQYF. The CDR3 coding sequence is TGTGCCAGCAGCCCCGAGACAGGTTCTCAAGAGACCCAGTACTTC.

The chain uses TRBV5-6 and TRBJ1-1, with a tentative D call TRBD1 (5 bases). The V end was cut by 4 bases, the J end by 1 base, with 11 bases between. Germline CDR1 SGHDT, CDR2 YYEEEE. The CDR3 length is 14 residues. The CDR3 sequence is CASSLGRRNTEAFF. CDR3 in DNA: TGTGCCAGCAGCCTGGGACGGAGGAACACTGAAGCTTTCTTT.